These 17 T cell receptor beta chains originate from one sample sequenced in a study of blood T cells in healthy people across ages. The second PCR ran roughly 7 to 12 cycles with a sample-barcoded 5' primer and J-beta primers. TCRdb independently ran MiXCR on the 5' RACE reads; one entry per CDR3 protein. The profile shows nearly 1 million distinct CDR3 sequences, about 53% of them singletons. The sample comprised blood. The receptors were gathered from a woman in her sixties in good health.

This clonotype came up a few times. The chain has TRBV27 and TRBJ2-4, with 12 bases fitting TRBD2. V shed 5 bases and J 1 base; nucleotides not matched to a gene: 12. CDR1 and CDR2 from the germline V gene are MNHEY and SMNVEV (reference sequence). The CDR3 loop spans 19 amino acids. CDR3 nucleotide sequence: TGTGCCAGCAGTGGACGCGCCTTAGGACTAGCGGGGGCCAAAAACATTCAGTACTTC. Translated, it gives CASSGRALGLAGAKNIQYF.

CDR3 nucleotides: TGTGCCAGCAGCATAGCAGGGAGGTACACAGATACGCAGTATTTT. Translation gives CASSIAGRYTDTQYF. V is TRBV7-3 and J is TRBJ2-3, with D tentatively TRBD2 (6 bases). Trimming took off 5 bases at V and 2 bases at J, with 14 bases between the two ends. Germline values: CDR1 SGHTA, CDR2 FQGTGA. This CDR3 is 15 amino acids long.

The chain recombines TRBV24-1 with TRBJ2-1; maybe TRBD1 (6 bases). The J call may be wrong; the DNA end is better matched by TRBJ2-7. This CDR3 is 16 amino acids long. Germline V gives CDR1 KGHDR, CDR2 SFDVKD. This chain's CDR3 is CATSDPTVQGYNEQYF. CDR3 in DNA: TGTGCCACCAGTGACCCGACTGTACAGGGTTACAATGAGCAGTACTTC.

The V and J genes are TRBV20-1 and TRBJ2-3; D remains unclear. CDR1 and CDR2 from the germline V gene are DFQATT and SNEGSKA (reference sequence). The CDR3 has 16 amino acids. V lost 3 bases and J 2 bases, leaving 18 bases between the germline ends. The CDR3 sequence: CSASGPNLKDTDTQYF. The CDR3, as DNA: TGCAGTGCTAGTGGCCCGAATCTTAAAGACACAGATACGCAGTATTTT.

The chain's CDR3 is CSVDTDDGYTF. CDR3 DNA sequence: TGCAGCGTGGACACTGATGATGGCTACACCTTC. This chain uses TRBV29-1 with TRBJ1-2, with a possible D match to TRBD1 (5 bases). Germline CDR1 reads SQVTM; CDR2 reads ANQGSEA. CDR3 length: 11 amino acids. Trimming stripped 6 bases from V and 6 bases from J, with 11 bases between.

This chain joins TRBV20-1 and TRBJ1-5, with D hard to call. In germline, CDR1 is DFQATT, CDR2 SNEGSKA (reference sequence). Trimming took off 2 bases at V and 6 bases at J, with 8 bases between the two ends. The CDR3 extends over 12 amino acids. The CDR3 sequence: CSARPPTQPQHF. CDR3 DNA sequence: TGCAGTGCTAGACCCCCGACTCAGCCCCAGCATTTT.

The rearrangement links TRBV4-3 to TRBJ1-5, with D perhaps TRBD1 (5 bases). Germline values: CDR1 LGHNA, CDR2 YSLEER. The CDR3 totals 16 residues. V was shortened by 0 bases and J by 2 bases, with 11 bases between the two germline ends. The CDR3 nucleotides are TGCGCCAGCAGCCAAGATTTAAGAGGGGGCAATCAGCCCCAGCATTTT. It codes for CASSQDLRGGNQPQHF.

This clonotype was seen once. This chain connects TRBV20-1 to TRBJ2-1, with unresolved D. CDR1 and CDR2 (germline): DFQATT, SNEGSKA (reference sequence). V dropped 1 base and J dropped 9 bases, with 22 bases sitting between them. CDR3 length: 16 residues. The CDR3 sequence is CSARAPPPLLGSEQFF. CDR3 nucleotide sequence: TGCAGTGCTAGAGCGCCCCCCCCCCTGCTAGGCAGTGAGCAGTTCTTC.

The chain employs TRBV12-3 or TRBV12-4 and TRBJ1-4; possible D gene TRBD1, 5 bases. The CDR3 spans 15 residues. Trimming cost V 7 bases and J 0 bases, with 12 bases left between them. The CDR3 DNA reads TGTGCCAGCATGAACGAGGGGTCAACTAATGAAAAACTGTTTTTT. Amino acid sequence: CASMNEGSTNEKLFF.

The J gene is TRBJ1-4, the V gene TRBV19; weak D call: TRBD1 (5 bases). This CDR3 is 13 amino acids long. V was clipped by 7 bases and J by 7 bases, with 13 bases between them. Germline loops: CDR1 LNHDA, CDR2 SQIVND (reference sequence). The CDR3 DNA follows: TGTGCCAGTACCCCAAGGAGGGGTGAAAAACTGTTTTTT. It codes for CASTPRRGEKLFF.

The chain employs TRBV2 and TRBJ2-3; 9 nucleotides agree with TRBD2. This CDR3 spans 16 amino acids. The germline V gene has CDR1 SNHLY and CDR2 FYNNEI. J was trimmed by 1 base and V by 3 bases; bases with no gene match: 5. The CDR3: CASSDPREGGTDTQYF. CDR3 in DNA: TGTGCCAGCAGTGATCCGCGGGAGGGTGGCACAGATACGCAGTATTTT.

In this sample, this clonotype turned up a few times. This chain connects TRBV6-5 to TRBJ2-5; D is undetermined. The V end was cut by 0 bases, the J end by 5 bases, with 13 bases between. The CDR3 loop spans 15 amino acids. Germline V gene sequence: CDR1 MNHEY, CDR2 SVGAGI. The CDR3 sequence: CASSYSGSRWETQYF. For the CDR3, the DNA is TGTGCCAGCAGTTACTCGGGTTCCCGTTGGGAGACCCAGTACTTC.

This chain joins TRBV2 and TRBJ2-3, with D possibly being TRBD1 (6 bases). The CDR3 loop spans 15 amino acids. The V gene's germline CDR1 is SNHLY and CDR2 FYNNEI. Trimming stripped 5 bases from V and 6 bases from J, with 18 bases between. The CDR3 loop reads CASSTLGQWGDTQYF. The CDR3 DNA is TGTGCCAGCAGTACGCTAGGACAGTGGGGGGATACGCAGTATTTT. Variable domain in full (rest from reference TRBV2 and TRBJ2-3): EPEVTQTPSHQVTQMGQEVILRCVPISNHLYFYWYRQILGQKVEFLVSFYNNEISEKSEIFDDQFSVERPDGSNFTLKIRSTKLEDSAMYFCASSTLGQWGDTQYFGPGTRLTVL.

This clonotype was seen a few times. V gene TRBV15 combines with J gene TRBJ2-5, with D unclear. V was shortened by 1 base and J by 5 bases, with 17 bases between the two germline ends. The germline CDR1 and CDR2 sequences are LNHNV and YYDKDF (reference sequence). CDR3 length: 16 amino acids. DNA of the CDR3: TGTGCCACCAGCAGAGTTGCGGAGAGCCCCCGGGAGACCCAGTACTTC. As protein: CATSRVAESPRETQYF.

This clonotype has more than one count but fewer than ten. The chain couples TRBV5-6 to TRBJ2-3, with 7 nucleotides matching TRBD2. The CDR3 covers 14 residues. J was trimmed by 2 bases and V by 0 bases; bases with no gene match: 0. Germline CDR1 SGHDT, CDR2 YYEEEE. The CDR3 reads CASSLGDYTDTQYF. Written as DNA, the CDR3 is TGTGCCAGCAGCTTGGGGGACTACACAGATACGCAGTATTTT.

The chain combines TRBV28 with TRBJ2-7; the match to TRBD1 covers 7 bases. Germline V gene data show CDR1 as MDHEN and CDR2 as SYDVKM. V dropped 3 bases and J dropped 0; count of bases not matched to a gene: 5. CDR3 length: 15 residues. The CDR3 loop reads CASSFIGTASYEQYF. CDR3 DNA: TGTGCCAGCAGTTTTATAGGGACAGCCTCCTACGAGCAGTACTTC.

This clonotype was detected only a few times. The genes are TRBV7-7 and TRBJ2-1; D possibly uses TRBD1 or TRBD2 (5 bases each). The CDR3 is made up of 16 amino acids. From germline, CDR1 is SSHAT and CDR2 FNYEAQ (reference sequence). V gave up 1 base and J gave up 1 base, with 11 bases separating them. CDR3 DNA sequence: TGTGCCAGCAGCTTAGGCCTGGGGGTATCCTACAATGAGCAGTTCTTC. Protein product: CASSLGLGVSYNEQFF. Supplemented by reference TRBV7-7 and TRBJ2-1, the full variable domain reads GAGVSQSPRYKVTKRGQDVTLRCDPISSHATLYWYQQALGQGPEFLTYFNYEAQPDKSGLPSDRFSAERPEGSISTLTIQRTEQRDSAMYRCASSLGLGVSYNEQFFGPGTRLTVL.